This T cell receptor (beta chain) was observed in a study of response to subunit inactivated influenza vaccine. TCRdb fed the RT-PCR reads into MiXCR, producing one record per CDR3 protein. Of some 300,000 distinct CDR3 sequences detected, 22% appear once; the ten largest clones hold 10%. The CDR3 loop spans 16 amino acids. The germline CDR1 and CDR2 sequences are LGHDT and YNNKEL (reference sequence). With 3 bases removed from V and 0 bases from J, the gap between germline ends came to 14 bases. Many counts were recorded for this clonotype. The chain carries TRBV3-1 and TRBJ1-1; a weak D match, TRBD1 (5 bases). The sequencing used PBMCs from blood, collected less than 22 months after vaccination. This receptor was taken from a man between 50 and 69 years old who received an inactivated influenza vaccine. This CDR3 is CASSQSDRGLNTEAFF. CDR3 in DNA: TGTGCCAGCAGCCAGTCGGATAGGGGACTGAACACTGAAGCTTTCTTT.